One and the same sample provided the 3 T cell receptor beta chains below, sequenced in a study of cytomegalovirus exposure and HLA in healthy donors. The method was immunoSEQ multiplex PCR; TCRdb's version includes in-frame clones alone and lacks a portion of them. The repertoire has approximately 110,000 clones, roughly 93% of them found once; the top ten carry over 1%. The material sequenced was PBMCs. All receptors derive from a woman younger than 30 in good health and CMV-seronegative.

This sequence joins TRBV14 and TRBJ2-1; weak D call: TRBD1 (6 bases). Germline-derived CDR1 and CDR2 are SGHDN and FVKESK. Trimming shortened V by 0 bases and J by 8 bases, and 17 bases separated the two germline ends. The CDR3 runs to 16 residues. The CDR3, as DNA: TGTGCCAGCAGCCAAGATAGCAGGGGCAGAGGGGATGAGCAGTTCTTC. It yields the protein CASSQDSRGRGDEQFF.

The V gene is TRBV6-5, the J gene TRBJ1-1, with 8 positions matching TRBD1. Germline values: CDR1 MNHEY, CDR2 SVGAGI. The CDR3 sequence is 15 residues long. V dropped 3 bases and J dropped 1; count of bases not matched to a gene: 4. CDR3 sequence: CASSYQGAANTEAFF. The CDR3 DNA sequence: TGTGCCAGCAGTTATCAGGGGGCGGCGAACACTGAAGCTTTCTTT.

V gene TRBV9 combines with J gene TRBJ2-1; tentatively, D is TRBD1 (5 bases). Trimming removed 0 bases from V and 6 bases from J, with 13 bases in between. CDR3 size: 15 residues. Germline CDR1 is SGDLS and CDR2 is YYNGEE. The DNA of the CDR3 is TGTGCCAGCAGCGTAGGCGCAGGGCGTGGCAATGAGCAGTTCTTC. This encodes CASSVGAGRGNEQFF.